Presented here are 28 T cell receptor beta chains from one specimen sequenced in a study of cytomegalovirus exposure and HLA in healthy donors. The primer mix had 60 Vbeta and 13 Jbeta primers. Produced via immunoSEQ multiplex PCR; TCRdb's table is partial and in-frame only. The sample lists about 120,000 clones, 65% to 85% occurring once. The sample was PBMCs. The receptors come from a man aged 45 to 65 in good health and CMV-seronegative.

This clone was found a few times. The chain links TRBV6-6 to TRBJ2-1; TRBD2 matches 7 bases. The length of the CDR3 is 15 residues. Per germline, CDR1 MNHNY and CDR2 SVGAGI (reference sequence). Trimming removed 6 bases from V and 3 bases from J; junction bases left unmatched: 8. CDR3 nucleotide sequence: TGTGCCAGCAGCCGACTGGCGGGGGACTACAATGAGCAGTTCTTC. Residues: CASSRLAGDYNEQFF.

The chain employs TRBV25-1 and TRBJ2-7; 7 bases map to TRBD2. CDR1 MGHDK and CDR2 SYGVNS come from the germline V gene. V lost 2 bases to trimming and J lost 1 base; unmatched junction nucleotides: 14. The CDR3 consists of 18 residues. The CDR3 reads CASSEGGEAGLGSYEQYF. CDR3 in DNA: TGTGCCAGCAGTGAAGGCGGGGAAGCGGGATTGGGGTCCTACGAGCAGTACTTC.

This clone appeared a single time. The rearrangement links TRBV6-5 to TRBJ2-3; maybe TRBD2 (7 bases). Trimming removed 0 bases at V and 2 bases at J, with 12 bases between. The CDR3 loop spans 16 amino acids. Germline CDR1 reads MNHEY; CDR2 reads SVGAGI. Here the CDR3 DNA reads TGTGCCAGCAGTTACTCGAACGGGGGGCCCACAGATACGCAGTATTTT. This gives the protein CASSYSNGGPTDTQYF.

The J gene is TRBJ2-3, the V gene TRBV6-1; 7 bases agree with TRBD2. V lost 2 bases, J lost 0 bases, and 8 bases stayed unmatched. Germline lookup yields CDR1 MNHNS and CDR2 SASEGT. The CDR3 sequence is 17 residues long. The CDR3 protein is CASSEPRQRGSTDTQYF. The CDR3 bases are TGTGCCAGCAGTGAACCGCGGCAGCGGGGAAGCACAGATACGCAGTATTTT.

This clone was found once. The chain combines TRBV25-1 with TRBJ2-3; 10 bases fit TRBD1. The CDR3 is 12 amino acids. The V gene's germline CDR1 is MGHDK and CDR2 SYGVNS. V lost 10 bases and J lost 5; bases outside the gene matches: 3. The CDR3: CATRTGGDTQYF. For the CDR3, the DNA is TGTGCCACCCGGACAGGGGGAGATACGCAGTATTTT.

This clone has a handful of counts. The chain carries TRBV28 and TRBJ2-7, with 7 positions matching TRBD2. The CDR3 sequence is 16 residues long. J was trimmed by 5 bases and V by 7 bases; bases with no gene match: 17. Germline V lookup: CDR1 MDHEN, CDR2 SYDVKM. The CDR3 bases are TGTGCCAGCATCAGTTTAGGGAGGGCGCGCAACAACGAGCAGTACTTC. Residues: CASISLGRARNNEQYF.

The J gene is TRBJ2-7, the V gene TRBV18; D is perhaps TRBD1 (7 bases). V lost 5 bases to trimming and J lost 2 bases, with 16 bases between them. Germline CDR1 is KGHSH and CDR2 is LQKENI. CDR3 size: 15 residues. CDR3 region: CASSILQGGTYEQYF. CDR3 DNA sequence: TGTGCCAGCTCAATTTTGCAGGGGGGAACCTACGAGCAGTACTTC.

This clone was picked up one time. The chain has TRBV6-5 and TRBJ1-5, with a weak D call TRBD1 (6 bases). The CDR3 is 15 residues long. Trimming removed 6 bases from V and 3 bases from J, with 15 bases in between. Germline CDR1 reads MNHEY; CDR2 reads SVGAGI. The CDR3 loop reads CASSRTAGNNQPQHF. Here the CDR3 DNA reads TGTGCCAGCAGCAGGACAGCAGGAAACAATCAGCCCCAGCATTTT.

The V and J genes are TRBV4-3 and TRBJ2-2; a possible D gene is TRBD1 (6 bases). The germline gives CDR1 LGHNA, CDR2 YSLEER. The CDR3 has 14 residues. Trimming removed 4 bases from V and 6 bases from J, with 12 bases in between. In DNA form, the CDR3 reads TGCGCCAGCAGCCCTCAGACAGGTCCCGGGGAGCTGTTTTTT. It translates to CASSPQTGPGELFF.

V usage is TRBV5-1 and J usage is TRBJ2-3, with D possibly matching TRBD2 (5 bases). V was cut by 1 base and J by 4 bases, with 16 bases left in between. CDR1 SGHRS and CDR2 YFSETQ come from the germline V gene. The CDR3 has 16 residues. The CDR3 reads CASSLPDSIVPDTQYF. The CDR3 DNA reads TGCGCCAGCAGCTTGCCGGACTCTATCGTCCCAGATACGCAGTATTTT. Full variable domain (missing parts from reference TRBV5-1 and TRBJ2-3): KAGVTQTPRYLIKTRGQQVTLSCSPISGHRSVSWYQQTPGQGLQFLFEYFSETQRNKGNFPGRFSGRQFSNSRSEMNVSTLELGDSALYLCASSLPDSIVPDTQYFGPGTRLTVL.

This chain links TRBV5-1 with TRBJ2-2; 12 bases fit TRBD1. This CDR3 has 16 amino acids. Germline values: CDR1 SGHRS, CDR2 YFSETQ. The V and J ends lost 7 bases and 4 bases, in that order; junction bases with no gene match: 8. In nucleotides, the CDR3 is TGCGCCAGCCACCTCCGGGACAGGGGGCTCACCGGGGAGCTGTTTTTT. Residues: CASHLRDRGLTGELFF. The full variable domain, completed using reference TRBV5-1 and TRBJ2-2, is KAGVTQTPRYLIKTRGQQVTLSCSPISGHRSVSWYQQTPGQGLQFLFEYFSETQRNKGNFPGRFSGRQFSNSRSEMNVSTLELGDSALYLCASHLRDRGLTGELFFGEGSRLTVL.

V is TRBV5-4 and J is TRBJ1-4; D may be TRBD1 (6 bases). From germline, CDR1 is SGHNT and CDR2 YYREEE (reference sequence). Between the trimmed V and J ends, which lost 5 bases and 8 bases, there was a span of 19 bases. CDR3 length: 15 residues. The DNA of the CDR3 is TGTGCCAGCAGTTCGGGACAAGGGTCACAAGAAAAACTGTTTTTT. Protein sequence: CASSSGQGSQEKLFF.

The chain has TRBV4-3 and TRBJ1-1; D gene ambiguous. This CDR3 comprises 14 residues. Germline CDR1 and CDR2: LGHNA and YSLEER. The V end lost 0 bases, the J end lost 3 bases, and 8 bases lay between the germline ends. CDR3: CASSQDSQHTEAFF. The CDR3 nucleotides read TGCGCCAGCAGCCAAGATAGCCAACACACTGAAGCTTTCTTT.

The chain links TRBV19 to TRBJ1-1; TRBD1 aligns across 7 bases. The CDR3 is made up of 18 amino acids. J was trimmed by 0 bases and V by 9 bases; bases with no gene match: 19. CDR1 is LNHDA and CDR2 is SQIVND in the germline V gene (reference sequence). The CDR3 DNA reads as TGTGCCAGCATCGTGGCGTGGGACAGTGAGGGGTTGAACACTGAAGCTTTCTTT. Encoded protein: CASIVAWDSEGLNTEAFF. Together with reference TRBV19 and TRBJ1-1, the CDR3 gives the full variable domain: DGGITQSPKYLFRKEGQNVTLSCEQNLNHDAMYWYRQDPGQGLRLIYYSQIVNDFQKGDIAEGYSVSREKKESFPLTVTSAQKNPTAFYLCASIVAWDSEGLNTEAFFGQGTRLTVV.

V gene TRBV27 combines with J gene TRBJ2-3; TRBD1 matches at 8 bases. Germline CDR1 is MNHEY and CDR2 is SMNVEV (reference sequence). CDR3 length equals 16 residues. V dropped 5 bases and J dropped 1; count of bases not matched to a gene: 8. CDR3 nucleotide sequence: TGTGCCAGCAGTCCCAGGACAGGGCGCGGCACAGATACGCAGTATTTT. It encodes CASSPRTGRGTDTQYF.

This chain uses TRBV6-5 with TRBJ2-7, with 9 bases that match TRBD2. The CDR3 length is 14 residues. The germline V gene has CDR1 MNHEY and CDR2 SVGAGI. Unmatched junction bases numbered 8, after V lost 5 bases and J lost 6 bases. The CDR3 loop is CASSTLAGTGEQYF. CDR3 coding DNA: TGTGCCAGCAGTACCCTAGCGGGGACTGGCGAGCAGTACTTC.

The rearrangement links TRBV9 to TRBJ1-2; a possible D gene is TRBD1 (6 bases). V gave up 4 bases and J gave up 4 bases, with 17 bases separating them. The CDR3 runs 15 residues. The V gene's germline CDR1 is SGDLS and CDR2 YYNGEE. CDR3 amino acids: CASSPPTGNLYGYTF. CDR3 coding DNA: TGTGCCAGCAGCCCCCCCACAGGGAACCTCTATGGCTACACCTTC.

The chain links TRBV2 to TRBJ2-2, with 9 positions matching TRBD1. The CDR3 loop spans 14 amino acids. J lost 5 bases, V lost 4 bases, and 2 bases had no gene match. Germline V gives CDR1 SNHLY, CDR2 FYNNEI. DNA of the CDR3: TGTGCCAGCAGTGGGACAGGGGTGACCGGGGAGCTGTTTTTT. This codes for CASSGTGVTGELFF.

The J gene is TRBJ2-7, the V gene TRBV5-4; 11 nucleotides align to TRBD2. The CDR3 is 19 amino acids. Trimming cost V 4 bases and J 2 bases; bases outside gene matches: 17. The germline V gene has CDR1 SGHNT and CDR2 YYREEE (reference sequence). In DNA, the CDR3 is TGTGCCAGCAGCCCCATTGAAACTAGCGGGGGACCGAGGGCCTACGAGCAGTACTTC. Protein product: CASSPIETSGGPRAYEQYF.

DNA of the CDR3: TGTGCCAGCACCCACACGGGGGAGCAGTACTTC. This codes for CASTHTGEQYF. The chain carries TRBV6-5 and TRBJ2-7; possibly TRBD2 for D (5 bases). This CDR3 has 11 amino acids. V lost 7 bases and J 7 bases, leaving 11 bases between the germline ends. Germline assignment: CDR1 MNHEY and CDR2 SVGAGI.

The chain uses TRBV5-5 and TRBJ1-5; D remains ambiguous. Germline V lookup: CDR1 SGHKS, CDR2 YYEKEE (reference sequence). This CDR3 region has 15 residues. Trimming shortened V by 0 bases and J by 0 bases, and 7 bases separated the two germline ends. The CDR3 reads CASSLGALSNQPQHF. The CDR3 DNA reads TGTGCCAGCAGCTTGGGGGCACTTAGCAATCAGCCCCAGCATTTT.

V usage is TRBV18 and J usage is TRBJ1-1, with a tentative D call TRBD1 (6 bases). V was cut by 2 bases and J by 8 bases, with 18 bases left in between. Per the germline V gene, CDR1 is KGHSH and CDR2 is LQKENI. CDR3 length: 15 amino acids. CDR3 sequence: CASSPVGQRRKEAFF. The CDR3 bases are TGTGCCAGCTCACCAGTTGGACAGCGCAGGAAAGAAGCTTTCTTT. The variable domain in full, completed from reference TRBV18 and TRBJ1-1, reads NAGVMQNPRHLVRRRGQEARLRCSPMKGHSHVYWYRQLPEEGLKFMVYLQKENIIDESGMPKERFSAEFPKEGPSILRIQQVVRGDSAAYFCASSPVGQRRKEAFFGQGTRLTVV.

CDR3 protein: CASSLGRGVVTDTQYF. In nucleotides, the CDR3 is TGTGCCAGCAGCTTAGGCCGGGGGGTAGTCACAGATACGCAGTATTTT. This rearrangement joins TRBV7-3 to TRBJ2-3; 7 bases fit TRBD2. The CDR3 consists of 16 residues. Germline loops: CDR1 SGHTA, CDR2 FQGTGA. The trim removed 2 bases at V and 2 bases at J, leaving 7 bases unmatched.

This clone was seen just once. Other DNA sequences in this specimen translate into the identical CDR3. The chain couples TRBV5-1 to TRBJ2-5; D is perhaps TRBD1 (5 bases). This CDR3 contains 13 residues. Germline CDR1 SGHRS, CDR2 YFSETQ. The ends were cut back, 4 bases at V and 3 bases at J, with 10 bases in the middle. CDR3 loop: CASSPGWEETQYF. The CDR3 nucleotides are TGCGCCAGCAGCCCAGGGTGGGAAGAGACCCAGTACTTC.

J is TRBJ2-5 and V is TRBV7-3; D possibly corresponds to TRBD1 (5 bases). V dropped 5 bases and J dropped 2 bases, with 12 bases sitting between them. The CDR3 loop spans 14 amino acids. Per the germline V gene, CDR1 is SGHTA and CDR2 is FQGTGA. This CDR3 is CASSPSKGQETQYF. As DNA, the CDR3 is TGTGCCAGCAGCCCCTCGAAGGGGCAAGAGACCCAGTACTTC.

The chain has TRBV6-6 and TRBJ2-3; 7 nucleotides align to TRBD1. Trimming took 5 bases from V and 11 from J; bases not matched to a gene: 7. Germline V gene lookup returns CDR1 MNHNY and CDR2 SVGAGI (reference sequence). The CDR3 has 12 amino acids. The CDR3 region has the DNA TGTGCCAGCAGTACACAGGGGCGCGGGCAGTATTTT. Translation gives CASSTQGRGQYF.

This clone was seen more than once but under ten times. The CDR3 loop reads CASSQNAQQTNYGYTF. Here the CDR3 DNA reads TGCGCCAGCAGCCAGAATGCCCAACAAACTAACTATGGCTACACCTTC. The rearrangement joins TRBV4-1 to TRBJ1-2, with D unresolved. There are 16 residues in the CDR3. Looked up from germline, CDR1 is MGHRA and CDR2 is YSYEKL. The germline V and J ends were trimmed by 3 bases and 0 bases, with 14 bases remaining between them.

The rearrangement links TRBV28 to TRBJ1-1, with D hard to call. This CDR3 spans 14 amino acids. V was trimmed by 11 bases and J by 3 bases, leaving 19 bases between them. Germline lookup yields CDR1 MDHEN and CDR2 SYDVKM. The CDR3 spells CAATGWKIYTEAFF. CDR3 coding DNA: TGTGCCGCCACGGGATGGAAGATTTACACTGAAGCTTTCTTT.